This TCR beta chain was retrieved from a study of siplizumab effects on memory and regulatory T cells. The germline gives CDR1 MDHEN, CDR2 SYDVKM. The V and J ends lost 8 bases and 4 bases respectively, with 14 bases between them. This CDR3 has 13 residues. The study's findings and limits: The alloreactive clones that mapped to unstimulated subsets made up only a minor fraction. Naive T cell populations appeared to exhibit greater diversity than memory cells and appeared to be major alloresponse contributors.

Generated by immunoSEQ multiplex PCR, the TCRdb table keeps only in-frame clones and is missing some. The table includes approximately 75,000 clones, approximately 93% detected once. To note about this clone: What it recognizes is unknown.

This clonotype was sampled from a human donor in good health. This chain uses TRBV28 with TRBJ1-1, with D maybe TRBD1 (6 bases). Source material: CD8+ T cells sorted from blood. In nucleotides, the CDR3 is TGTGCCAGCTCCCACGGGGGCGGCACTGAAGCTTTCTTT. Amino acid sequence: CASSHGGGTEAFF.